The rows below give T cell receptor beta chains drawn from one sample of a study of CD4 T cells in relation to SARS-CoV-2 and coronaviruses. Their recognized antigens are unknown. Produced via immunoSEQ multiplex PCR; TCRdb's table is partial and in-frame only. This table holds 25,000 to 35,000 clones, roughly 82% found once. The specimen was memory CD4+ T cells from PBMCs, cultured in vitro. The receptor source for this set is an adult with COVID-19. Both conserved end residues are part of each CDR3. D genes are given only for firm matches. Expanded clones are given a class, and other clones once, few, many or no size at all.

CDR3aa: CASSPGQRDTQYF; CDR3nt: TGTGCCAGCAGTCCGGGCCAGCGAGATACGCAGTATTTT; d_gene: -; abundance: -; j_gene: TRBJ2-3; v_gene: TRBV28
CDR3aa: CASSPTTRVNEQFF; CDR3nt: TGTGCCAGCAGTCCCACAACTCGGGTGAATGAGCAGTTCTTC; d_gene: -; abundance: -; j_gene: TRBJ2-1; v_gene: TRBV27
CDR3aa: CATSSLGGGNDQPQHF; CDR3nt: TGTGCCACCAGCAGCCTAGGGGGGGGCAATGATCAGCCCCAGCATTTT; d_gene: -; abundance: -; j_gene: TRBJ1-5; v_gene: TRBV15
CDR3aa: CASSLVARTNEKLFF; CDR3nt: TGTGCCAGCAGCTTAGTCGCCAGAACTAATGAAAAACTGTTTTTT; d_gene: -; abundance: -; j_gene: TRBJ1-4; v_gene: TRBV7-2
CDR3aa: CASSQLDRGGNSPLHF; CDR3nt: TGTGCCAGCAGCCAATTAGACAGGGGTGGAAATTCACCCCTCCACTTT; d_gene: TRBD1; abundance: -; j_gene: TRBJ1-6; v_gene: TRBV3-1/TRBV3-2
CDR3aa: CASSQGTGGGNTEAFF; CDR3nt: TGCGCCAGCAGCCAAGGGACAGGGGGCGGGAACACTGAAGCTTTCTTT; d_gene: TRBD1; abundance: -; j_gene: TRBJ1-1; v_gene: TRBV4-1
CDR3aa: CAWTPGQGYGTDTQYF; CDR3nt: TGTGCCTGGACCCCGGGACAGGGGTACGGCACAGATACGCAGTATTTT; d_gene: TRBD1; abundance: -; j_gene: TRBJ2-3; v_gene: TRBV30
CDR3aa: CASSLVLDSSGNTIYF; CDR3nt: TGTGCCAGCAGCTTGGTTCTGGATTCCTCTGGAAACACCATATATTTT; d_gene: -; abundance: -; j_gene: TRBJ1-3; v_gene: TRBV5-8
CDR3aa: CASSLLGGEVVLNTEAFF; CDR3nt: TGTGCCAGCAGCTTGCTCGGGGGAGAGGTAGTGCTGAACACTGAAGCTTTCTTT; d_gene: -; abundance: -; j_gene: TRBJ1-1; v_gene: TRBV5-6
CDR3aa: CASSHGGRKTQYF; CDR3nt: TGTGCCAGCAGCCATGGGGGTAGGAAGACCCAGTACTTC; d_gene: -; abundance: -; j_gene: TRBJ2-5; v_gene: TRBV3-1/TRBV3-2
CDR3aa: CASSLGVGGVSFEQYF; CDR3nt: TGTGCCAGCAGCTTAGGAGTCGGGGGAGTGTCTTTCGAGCAGTACTTC; d_gene: -; abundance: -; j_gene: TRBJ2-7; v_gene: TRBV7-6
CDR3aa: CASSFPQGGVQYF; CDR3nt: TGTGCCAGCAGTTTCCCACAGGGGGGGGTCCAGTACTTC; d_gene: -; abundance: -; j_gene: TRBJ2-5; v_gene: TRBV28
CDR3aa: CASIALGGYEQYF; CDR3nt: TGTGCCAGCATAGCGCTCGGGGGCTACGAGCAGTACTTC; d_gene: -; abundance: once; j_gene: TRBJ2-7; v_gene: TRBV2
CDR3aa: CASSQGVPGPYGYTF; CDR3nt: TGTGCCAGCAGCCAAGGAGTCCCAGGACCCTATGGCTACACCTTC; d_gene: -; abundance: -; j_gene: TRBJ1-2; v_gene: TRBV3-1/TRBV3-2
CDR3aa: CASSAPRTATNEKLFF; CDR3nt: TGTGCCAGCAGTGCCCCGAGGACGGCAACTAATGAAAAACTGTTTTTT; d_gene: -; abundance: -; j_gene: TRBJ1-4; v_gene: TRBV28
CDR3aa: CASSLELRGEQYF; CDR3nt: TGTGCCAGCAGCTTGGAGTTGAGGGGCGAGCAGTACTTC; d_gene: -; abundance: -; j_gene: TRBJ2-7; v_gene: TRBV5-4
CDR3aa: CASVRDNSPLHF; CDR3nt: TGTGCCAGCGTTCGTGATAATTCACCCCTCCACTTT; d_gene: -; abundance: -; j_gene: TRBJ1-6; v_gene: TRBV2
CDR3aa: CASSHLSGRHYNEQFF; CDR3nt: TGTGCCAGCAGCCATCTTAGCGGGAGACACTACAATGAGCAGTTCTTC; d_gene: TRBD2; abundance: -; j_gene: TRBJ2-1; v_gene: TRBV7-9
CDR3aa: CASSYSMVNTEAFF; CDR3nt: TGTGCCAGCAGTTACTCGATGGTGAACACTGAAGCTTTCTTT; d_gene: -; abundance: -; j_gene: TRBJ1-1; v_gene: TRBV6-5
CDR3aa: CASSLPGLAGGTYEQYF; CDR3nt: TGTGCCAGCAGCTTGCCAGGACTAGCGGGAGGAACCTACGAGCAGTACTTC; d_gene: TRBD2; abundance: -; j_gene: TRBJ2-7; v_gene: TRBV5-6
CDR3aa: CASSPGLAGNNEQFF; CDR3nt: TGTGCCAGCTCACCGGGACTAGCGGGGAACAATGAGCAGTTCTTC; d_gene: TRBD2; abundance: -; j_gene: TRBJ2-1; v_gene: TRBV18
CDR3aa: CASSFLLAPTFADTQYF; CDR3nt: TGTGCCAGCAGCTTCTTACTAGCCCCAACCTTTGCAGATACGCAGTATTTT; d_gene: -; abundance: few; j_gene: TRBJ2-3; v_gene: TRBV5-6
CDR3aa: CASSQLGQGEGYTF; CDR3nt: TGTGCCAGCAGCCAGCTCGGACAGGGTGAAGGCTACACCTTC; d_gene: TRBD1; abundance: -; j_gene: TRBJ1-2; v_gene: TRBV3-1/TRBV3-2
CDR3aa: CASSLALGSWETQYF; CDR3nt: TGTGCCAGCAGCTTAGCGCTGGGGAGCTGGGAGACCCAGTACTTC; d_gene: -; abundance: -; j_gene: TRBJ2-5; v_gene: TRBV7-9
CDR3aa: CASSRGLALGNEQFF; CDR3nt: TGTGCCAGCAGTAGGGGACTAGCATTGGGCAATGAGCAGTTCTTC; d_gene: TRBD2; abundance: -; j_gene: TRBJ2-1; v_gene: TRBV6-4
CDR3aa: CASSIRGDNTEAFF; CDR3nt: TGTGCCAGTAGTATTCGGGGTGATAACACTGAAGCTTTCTTT; d_gene: -; abundance: -; j_gene: TRBJ1-1; v_gene: TRBV19
CDR3aa: CASSLVGQQSSYEQYF; CDR3nt: TGCGCCAGCAGCTTGGTGGGACAACAGTCCTCCTACGAGCAGTACTTC; d_gene: -; abundance: -; j_gene: TRBJ2-7; v_gene: TRBV5-1
CDR3aa: CSVERIPVSRNQPQHF; CDR3nt: TGCAGCGTTGAACGGATACCGGTTAGTAGAAATCAGCCCCAGCATTTT; d_gene: -; abundance: -; j_gene: TRBJ1-5; v_gene: TRBV29-1
CDR3aa: CASSVRSVRSEAFF; CDR3nt: TGTGCCAGCAGCGTCAGGTCCGTGAGGTCTGAAGCTTTCTTT; d_gene: -; abundance: -; j_gene: TRBJ1-1; v_gene: TRBV2
CDR3aa: CAISIGLTSTDTQYF; CDR3nt: TGTGCCATCAGCATCGGACTGACTAGCACAGATACGCAGTATTTT; d_gene: -; abundance: once; j_gene: TRBJ2-3; v_gene: TRBV10-3
CDR3aa: CASRGVSTDTQYF; CDR3nt: TGTGCCTCTCGCGGGGTTAGCACAGATACGCAGTATTTT; d_gene: -; abundance: few; j_gene: TRBJ2-3; v_gene: TRBV27
CDR3aa: CASSEGGETEVLWRWGQETQYF; CDR3nt: TGTGCCAGCAGTGAAGGGGGGGAGACGGAGGTTCTCTGGCGCTGGGGGCAAGAGACCCAGTACTTC; d_gene: -; abundance: -; j_gene: TRBJ2-5; v_gene: TRBV6-1
CDR3aa: CASSPDSSGANVLTF; CDR3nt: TGTGCCAGCTCACCGGACAGCTCTGGGGCCAACGTCCTGACTTTC; d_gene: -; abundance: -; j_gene: TRBJ2-6; v_gene: TRBV18
CDR3aa: CAWSVRTTDTQYF; CDR3nt: TGTGCCTGGAGTGTAAGGACCACAGATACGCAGTATTTT; d_gene: -; abundance: -; j_gene: TRBJ2-3; v_gene: TRBV30
CDR3aa: CASSLGPWPNQPQHF; CDR3nt: TGTGCCAGCAGCTTGGGACCATGGCCCAATCAGCCCCAGCATTTT; d_gene: -; abundance: -; j_gene: TRBJ1-5; v_gene: TRBV5-4
CDR3aa: CASSLAGARNTIYF; CDR3nt: TGTGCCAGCAGCTTGGCGGGGGCGCGAAACACCATATATTTT; d_gene: -; abundance: -; j_gene: TRBJ1-3; v_gene: TRBV5-8
CDR3aa: CSVEVGGAGETQYF; CDR3nt: TGCAGCGTGGAGGTTGGAGGGGCCGGGGAGACCCAGTACTTC; d_gene: -; abundance: -; j_gene: TRBJ2-5; v_gene: TRBV29-1
CDR3aa: CAWSVHGAYEQFF; CDR3nt: TGTGCCTGGAGTGTACACGGGGCTTATGAGCAGTTCTTC; d_gene: -; abundance: -; j_gene: TRBJ2-1; v_gene: TRBV30
CDR3aa: CASSISGNNFQVFF; CDR3nt: TGTGCCAGTAGTATTTCAGGGAATAATTTTCAGGTGTTTTTT; d_gene: -; abundance: -; j_gene: TRBJ1-4; v_gene: TRBV19
CDR3aa: CATSLSQGETEAFF; CDR3nt: TGTGCCACCAGCCTTTCGCAGGGAGAGACTGAAGCTTTCTTT; d_gene: -; abundance: few; j_gene: TRBJ1-1; v_gene: TRBV15
CDR3aa: CACGQGDSGANVLTF; CDR3nt: TGTGCCTGCGGCCAGGGAGACTCTGGGGCCAACGTCCTGACTTTC; d_gene: -; abundance: -; j_gene: TRBJ2-6; v_gene: TRBV2
CDR3aa: CASSSAGGPNEQYF; CDR3nt: TGTGCCAGCAGCTCGGCGGGAGGGCCCAACGAGCAGTACTTC; d_gene: TRBD2; abundance: -; j_gene: TRBJ2-7; v_gene: TRBV5-4
CDR3aa: CASTSQDSNEKLFF; CDR3nt: TGTGCCAGCACCTCACAGGACAGCAATGAAAAACTGTTTTTT; d_gene: -; abundance: -; j_gene: TRBJ1-4; v_gene: TRBV28
CDR3aa: CASSQRGMTNSYEQYF; CDR3nt: TGTGCCAGCAGCCAAAGGGGAATGACTAACTCCTACGAGCAGTACTTC; d_gene: -; abundance: -; j_gene: TRBJ2-7; v_gene: TRBV3-1/TRBV3-2
CDR3aa: CASSRDTNTEAFF; CDR3nt: TGTGCCAGCTCACGAGACACGAACACTGAAGCTTTCTTT; d_gene: -; abundance: -; j_gene: TRBJ1-1; v_gene: TRBV18
CDR3aa: CASSVVGRSTDTQYF; CDR3nt: TGTGCCAGCAGCGTAGTAGGACGGAGCACAGATACGCAGTATTTT; d_gene: -; abundance: -; j_gene: TRBJ2-3; v_gene: TRBV9
CDR3aa: CASSPNNQAYEQYF; CDR3nt: TGCGCCAGCAGCCCAAACAACCAGGCCTACGAGCAGTACTTC; d_gene: -; abundance: medium-sized; j_gene: TRBJ2-7; v_gene: TRBV5-1
CDR3aa: CSASPGTSRIPYEQYF; CDR3nt: TGCAGTGCTAGTCCCGGGACGTCCAGAATACCCTACGAGCAGTACTTC; d_gene: -; abundance: few; j_gene: TRBJ2-7; v_gene: TRBV20-1
CDR3aa: CASSHDFDKEQFF; CDR3nt: TGTGCCAGCAGTCATGACTTTGACAAGGAGCAGTTCTTC; d_gene: -; abundance: -; j_gene: TRBJ2-1; v_gene: TRBV6-5
CDR3aa: CASSLSGQPQHF; CDR3nt: TGTGCCAGCAGCTTGAGCGGTCAGCCCCAGCATTTT; d_gene: -; abundance: -; j_gene: TRBJ1-5; v_gene: TRBV5-6
CDR3aa: CASSYAVHNQPQHF; CDR3nt: TGTGCCAGCAGTTACGCGGTCCACAATCAGCCCCAGCATTTT; d_gene: -; abundance: -; j_gene: TRBJ1-5; v_gene: TRBV6-6
CDR3aa: CASSLEGVEQFF; CDR3nt: TGCGCCAGCAGCTTGGAGGGTGTTGAGCAGTTCTTC; d_gene: -; abundance: -; j_gene: TRBJ2-1; v_gene: TRBV5-1
CDR3aa: CASSPGLAGRNEQFF; CDR3nt: TGTGCCAGCAGTCCCGGACTAGCGGGGAGGAATGAGCAGTTCTTC; d_gene: TRBD2; abundance: -; j_gene: TRBJ2-1; v_gene: TRBV6-5
CDR3aa: CASKGSARNEQFF; CDR3nt: TGTGCCAGCAAGGGGAGTGCTCGAAATGAGCAGTTCTTC; d_gene: -; abundance: -; j_gene: TRBJ2-1; v_gene: TRBV6-5
CDR3aa: CASRSQPDSPTGKLFF; CDR3nt: TGCGCCAGCAGGAGCCAACCGGACAGCCCGACGGGAAAACTGTTTTTT; d_gene: -; abundance: once; j_gene: TRBJ1-4; v_gene: TRBV10-1
CDR3aa: CATSSGLAGMRTQYF; CDR3nt: TGTGCCACCAGCAGCGGACTAGCGGGGATGCGGACCCAGTACTTC; d_gene: TRBD2; abundance: -; j_gene: TRBJ2-5; v_gene: TRBV15
CDR3aa: CASSFDRDNPYEQYF; CDR3nt: TGTGCCAGCAGCTTTGACCGGGACAACCCCTACGAGCAGTACTTC; d_gene: -; abundance: -; j_gene: TRBJ2-7; v_gene: TRBV5-4
CDR3aa: CASSSPRWSGYPYEQYF; CDR3nt: TGTGCCAGCAGCTCACCCAGGTGGAGCGGTTACCCCTACGAGCAGTACTTC; d_gene: -; abundance: -; j_gene: TRBJ2-7; v_gene: TRBV9
CDR3aa: CASSEVWGQGPVTGELFF; CDR3nt: TGCGCCAGCAGTGAGGTATGGGGCCAGGGCCCGGTGACCGGGGAGCTGTTTTTT; d_gene: -; abundance: -; j_gene: TRBJ2-2; v_gene: TRBV10-1